Shown below are 30 T cell receptor beta chains from a single sample sequenced in a study of CD8+CD57+ T cells in acquired aplastic anemia. Profiling of TCR beta VDJ combinations and CDR3 sequences used genomic DNA as template. TCRdb fed the reads into MiXCR, producing one record per CDR3 protein. The table has roughly 420,000 distinct CDR3 sequences, approximately 70% seen once; the top ten hold 3.5% to 4.5%. What was sequenced was sorted CD4+, CD8+, or CD8+CD57+ T cells (not recorded which) from PBMCs. The receptors here all came from a human donor in good health, serving as a control.

This clonotype was counted ten times or more. In nucleotides, the CDR3 is TGCAGTGCTAGGACAGCTGAAGCCAAAAACATTCAGTACTTC. The encoded protein is CSARTAEAKNIQYF. The V gene is TRBV20-1, the J gene TRBJ2-4; possibly TRBD1 for D (5 bases). The germline V and J ends were trimmed by 3 bases and 0 bases, with 9 bases remaining between them. Germline V gene data show CDR1 as DFQATT and CDR2 as SNEGSKA (reference sequence). The length of the CDR3 is 14 residues.

The rearrangement joins TRBV10-3 to TRBJ2-3; D is ambiguous. Germline loops: CDR1 ENHRY, CDR2 SYGVKD. The CDR3 totals 16 residues. The V and J ends lost 0 bases and 7 bases respectively, with 17 bases between them. The CDR3 nucleotides are TGTGCCATCAGTGAGTCTATCGGGTGCCACACCCATACGCAGTATTTT. Translation: CAISESIGCHTHTQYF.

The gene calls are TRBV15 and TRBJ1-3; D is unclear. The V gene's germline CDR1 is LNHNV and CDR2 YYDKDF (reference sequence). The germline V and J ends were trimmed by 1 base and 8 bases, with 18 bases remaining between them. This CDR3 is built from 16 residues. The CDR3: CATSRVFDEGGYTIYF. CDR3 sequence (DNA): TGTGCCACCAGCAGAGTATTCGACGAAGGAGGTTACACCATATATTTT. Based on the CDR3 plus reference TRBV15 and TRBJ1-3, the full variable domain is DAMVIQNPRYQVTQFGKPVTLSCSQTLNHNVMYWYQQKSSQAPKLLFHYYDKDFNNEADTPDNFQSRRPNTSFCFLDIRSPGLGDTAMYLCATSRVFDEGGYTIYFGEGSWLTVV.

The chain carries TRBV15 and TRBJ1-4; no firm D call. Germline loops: CDR1 LNHNV, CDR2 YYDKDF (reference sequence). The germline V and J ends were trimmed by 4 bases and 4 bases, with 7 bases remaining between them. This CDR3 region has 13 residues. The CDR3 DNA reads as TGTGCCACCAGCACGGGAGATAATGAAAAACTGTTTTTT. It specifies CATSTGDNEKLFF.

This clonotype was seen a single time. V and J are TRBV5-4 and TRBJ1-2, with 8 bases identical to TRBD1. The CDR3 sequence is 16 residues long. The junction had 9 bases not matched to a gene; V was cut back by 3 bases and J by 2 bases. Germline CDR1 and CDR2: SGHNT and YYREEE (reference sequence). The CDR3 bases are TGTGCCAGCAGCTGGAACTTCAGGGGGCGAAACTATGGCTACACCTTC. Its protein product is CASSWNFRGRNYGYTF. Full variable domain (remainder filled in from reference TRBV5-4 and TRBJ1-2): ETGVTQSPTHLIKTRGQQVTLRCSSQSGHNTVSWYQQALGQGPQFIFQYYREEENGRGNFPPRFSGLQFPNYSSELNVNALELDDSALYLCASSWNFRGRNYGYTFGSGTRLTVV.

The chain is built from TRBV7-2 and TRBJ2-1; D is perhaps TRBD1 or TRBD2 (5 bases each). Between the trimmed V and J ends, which lost 3 bases and 12 bases, there was a span of 18 bases. The CDR3 covers 14 residues. The V gene's germline CDR1 is SGHTA and CDR2 FQGNSA. The CDR3 nucleotides read TGTGCCAGCAGCTTCGAGGGGAGCGGTAATCCGCAGTTCTTC. It codes for CASSFEGSGNPQFF.

This clonotype has a count of ten or more. The CDR3 reads CASSQDSAGSVDTQYF. The CDR3 DNA reads as TGCGCCAGCAGCCAAGATTCCGCGGGGTCTGTAGATACGCAGTATTTT. V is TRBV4-3 and J is TRBJ2-3; the D gene is possibly TRBD2 (6 bases). CDR3 length equals 16 residues. Looked up from germline, CDR1 is LGHNA and CDR2 is YSLEER. Trimming took 0 bases from V and 5 from J, leaving 15 bases between them.

This clonotype has ten or more counts. The chain is built from TRBV11-2 and TRBJ2-4, with D possibly TRBD1 on 6 matching bases. In germline, CDR1 is SGHAT, CDR2 FQNNGV. The CDR3 has 12 amino acids. V was clipped by 1 base and J by 12 bases, with 10 bases between them. The CDR3 spells CASSLGGRTQYF. For the CDR3, the DNA is TGTGCCAGCAGCTTAGGGGGGCGCACTCAGTACTTC.

The chain employs TRBV19 and TRBJ2-3; 7 positions match TRBD1. Germline-derived CDR1 and CDR2 are LNHDA and SQIVND (reference sequence). CDR3 length: 15 residues. J gave up 1 base and V 6 bases, and 7 bases lay outside the gene matches. The CDR3, as DNA: TGTGCCAGTAGGAAGAGGGGGCACGGCACAGATACGCAGTATTTT. This encodes CASRKRGHGTDTQYF.

V is TRBV9 and J is TRBJ1-6, with 11 positions matching TRBD1. V lost 3 bases, J lost 9 bases, and 5 bases stayed unmatched. This CDR3 is built from 15 residues. Germline V gene sequence: CDR1 SGDLS, CDR2 YYNGEE. CDR3 region: CASSGTGGAGSPLHF. DNA of the CDR3: TGTGCCAGCAGCGGGACAGGGGGCGCGGGTTCACCCCTCCACTTT. Full variable domain (outside the CDR3, taken from reference TRBV9 and TRBJ1-6): DSGVTQTPKHLITATGQRVTLRCSPRSGDLSVYWYQQSLDQGLQFLIQYYNGEERAKGNILERFSAQQFPDLHSELNLSSLELGDSALYFCASSGTGGAGSPLHFGNGTRLTVT.

At least ten counts were recorded for this clonotype. The chain employs TRBV6-5 and TRBJ1-4; D possibly corresponds to TRBD1 (6 bases). Trimming took off 0 bases at V and 5 bases at J, with 10 bases between the two ends. Germline V gives CDR1 MNHEY, CDR2 SVGAGI. This CDR3 has 15 residues. The CDR3 coding sequence is TGTGCCAGCAGTTACTCACAGGGCCGGAATGAAAAACTGTTTTTT. Translating it yields CASSYSQGRNEKLFF.

About this clonotype: Relative to the germline gene, one junction end is altered; a read error may explain this. The rearrangement links TRBV5-1 to TRBJ2-7, with unresolved D. CDR1 is SGHRS and CDR2 is YFSETQ in the germline V gene. This CDR3 is 15 amino acids long. CDR3 nucleotide sequence: TGTGCCAGCAGCGTGTCGGTGTACGAGCACTACGAGCAGTACTTC. Its protein is CASSVSVYEHYEQYF.

In regard to this clonotype: One junction end does not reproduce the germline sequence, and a read error may be involved. This chain uses TRBV10-3 with TRBJ2-7; the D is unclear. Germline V gene sequence: CDR1 ENHRY, CDR2 SYGVKD. The CDR3 is 14 amino acids. The CDR3 reads CAISVSGLVSEPYF. The CDR3 DNA is TGTGCCATCAGCGTGTCCGGGCTAGTCTCCGAGCCGTACTTC.

This clonotype was found a few times. A much larger clone sits a single nucleotide away, making a read error possible. V and J are TRBV10-2 and TRBJ2-5; D may correspond to TRBD1 or TRBD2 (5 bases each). CDR3 length equals 15 residues. The V gene's germline CDR1 is WSHSY and CDR2 SAAADI. V was cut by 6 bases and J by 7 bases, with 21 bases left in between. The CDR3 nucleotides read TGCGCCAGCAGCCAAGTCTACTCAGGGAGAGGGACCCAGTACTTC. Its translation is CASSQVYSGRGTQYF.

The chain is built from TRBV6-2 or TRBV6-3 and TRBJ2-7; 7 nucleotides match TRBD2. This CDR3 has 14 residues. The ends lost 5 bases at V and 2 bases at J; junction bases unmatched: 6. CDR1 MNHEY and CDR2 SVGEGT come from the germline V gene. CDR3 protein: CASSRRGIPYEQYF. The CDR3 DNA reads as TGTGCCAGCAGTAGGCGGGGGATCCCCTACGAGCAGTACTTC.

This clonotype has only one observation. This rearrangement joins TRBV2 to TRBJ2-7; 10 bases align to TRBD2. The junction had 14 bases not matched to a gene; V was cut back by 8 bases and J by 7 bases. The CDR3 is 15 amino acids. Germline lookup yields CDR1 SNHLY and CDR2 FYNNEI. Written as DNA, the CDR3 is TGTGCCAGCCGGACTCAACTAGCGGGATCGGGAGAGCAGTACTTC. This gives the protein CASRTQLAGSGEQYF.

The V call is TRBV20-1, the J call TRBJ1-1; D is perhaps TRBD1 (5 bases). Trimming removed 5 bases at V and 8 bases at J, with 12 bases between. Germline V gene data show CDR1 as DFQATT and CDR2 as SNEGSKA (reference sequence). The CDR3 covers 11 residues. The CDR3 reads CSARGTAEAFF. The CDR3 bases are TGCAGTGCTCGCGGGACTGCGGAAGCTTTCTTT.

The chain's CDR3 is CASSLVGDGEETQYF. The CDR3, as DNA: TGTGCCAGCAGCTTGGTCGGGGACGGGGAAGAGACCCAGTACTTC. J is TRBJ2-5 and V is TRBV7-9; D possibly matches TRBD1 or TRBD2 (5 bases each). CDR1 is SEHNR and CDR2 is FQNEAQ in the germline V gene (reference sequence). The V gene lost 3 bases and the J gene lost 3 bases, with 14 bases spanning the gap. CDR3 length equals 15 residues.

Of note for this clonotype: A much larger clone differs by one base, so this may be a read error. V gene TRBV16 combines with J gene TRBJ1-5, with D maybe TRBD1 (5 bases). This CDR3 comprises 15 residues. V was pared by 4 bases and J by 5 bases, with 15 bases between. Per germline, CDR1 KGHSY and CDR2 FQNENV. CDR3 amino acids: CASSPSATGDQPQHF. CDR3 sequence (DNA): TGTGCCAGCAGCCCATCGGCAACGGGGGATCAGCCCCAGCATTTT.

This clonotype has ten or more counts. V is TRBV5-1 and J is TRBJ2-3, with TRBD1 as a possible D gene (5 bases). The CDR3 sequence is 16 residues long. V was cut by 4 bases and J by 0 bases, with 15 bases left in between. Germline V gives CDR1 SGHRS, CDR2 YFSETQ. The CDR3 reads CASSLTWGGSTDTQYF. As DNA, the CDR3 is TGCGCCAGCAGCCTGACTTGGGGCGGAAGCACAGATACGCAGTATTTT.

V usage is TRBV10-1 and J usage is TRBJ1-6, with D uncertain. Trimming shortened V by 5 bases and J by 3 bases, and 8 bases separated the two germline ends. The germline V gene encodes CDR1 WNHNN and CDR2 SYGVQD (reference sequence). The CDR3 extends over 14 amino acids. The CDR3 reads CASSMEGYNSPLHF. The CDR3 nucleotides are TGCGCCAGCAGTATGGAAGGCTATAATTCACCCCTCCACTTT.

This clonotype was seen a single time. The CDR3 spells CASSQPGQVYEQYF. As DNA, the CDR3 is TGCGCCAGCAGCCAACCGGGACAGGTATACGAGCAGTACTTC. The chain links TRBV4-1 to TRBJ2-7; 8 bases match TRBD1. This CDR3 has 14 residues. Trimming cost V 2 bases and J 4 bases; bases outside gene matches: 4. From germline, CDR1 is MGHRA and CDR2 YSYEKL.

This rearrangement joins TRBV19 to TRBJ1-4, with D maybe TRBD1 (6 bases). Germline lookup yields CDR1 LNHDA and CDR2 SQIVND (reference sequence). Trimming took off 2 bases at V and 1 base at J, with 17 bases between the two ends. This CDR3 is built from 18 residues. The CDR3 DNA follows: TGTGCCAGTAGTATACCGGGCAGGGGCGGTGTAACTAATGAAAAACTGTTTTTT. Translating it yields CASSIPGRGGVTNEKLFF.

This clonotype was found many times. The chain couples TRBV7-2 to TRBJ2-3, with D unclear. CDR1 and CDR2 (germline): SGHTA, FQGNSA. V was pared by 0 bases and J by 2 bases, with 9 bases between. This CDR3 contains 15 residues. The DNA for the CDR3 is TGTGCCAGCAGCTTAGCGACTGGACCCACAGATACGCAGTATTTT. Translating gives CASSLATGPTDTQYF.

This chain joins TRBV29-1 and TRBJ2-5; 9 positions agree with TRBD1. Trimming removed 4 bases from V and 11 bases from J; junction bases left unmatched: 11. CDR1 SQVTM and CDR2 ANQGSEA come from the germline V gene. This CDR3 has 13 residues. CDR3 bases: TGCAGCGTTGTTGGGGACAGGGTCTACACGCAGTACTTC. It codes for CSVVGDRVYTQYF.

This clonotype was recorded many times. The chain carries TRBV3-1 and TRBJ2-7; D may be TRBD2 (5 bases). V dropped 1 base and J dropped 6 bases, with 13 bases sitting between them. This CDR3 spans 14 amino acids. CDR1 LGHDT and CDR2 YNNKEL come from the germline V gene (reference sequence). The DNA of the CDR3 is TGTGCCAGCAGCCAAGTGCGGACGGCGGGCGAGCAGTACTTC. Translation gives CASSQVRTAGEQYF.

This sequence joins TRBV7-9 and TRBJ1-1; D is uncertain. Germline CDR1 is SEHNR and CDR2 is FQNEAQ (reference sequence). V dropped 3 bases and J dropped 12 bases, with 23 bases sitting between them. The CDR3 runs 15 residues. This chain's CDR3 is CASSFAHSPNLHSFF. The CDR3 DNA reads TGTGCCAGCAGCTTCGCACACAGCCCAAACCTCCACTCTTTCTTT.

This chain links TRBV12-3 or TRBV12-4 with TRBJ1-4; D possibly corresponds to TRBD1 (6 bases). The CDR3 is 13 amino acids. The V end was cut by 6 bases, the J end by 4 bases, with 9 bases between. The CDR3 reads CASSGQLNEKLFF. CDR3 nucleotide sequence: TGTGCCAGCAGCGGACAGCTTAATGAAAAACTGTTTTTT.

CDR3 loop: CSVEDLTGRYYGYTF. Here the CDR3 DNA reads TGCAGCGTTGAAGATCTAACAGGGAGGTACTATGGCTACACCTTC. V usage is TRBV29-1 and J usage is TRBJ1-2; possibly TRBD1 for D (6 bases). The V gene's germline CDR1 is SQVTM and CDR2 ANQGSEA. The CDR3 runs to 15 residues. V gave up 0 bases and J gave up 3 bases, with 14 bases separating them.

This clonotype appeared many times. This chain joins TRBV5-4 and TRBJ2-7, with D perhaps assigned TRBD1 or TRBD2 (5 bases each). The germline V gene encodes CDR1 SGHNT and CDR2 YYREEE (reference sequence). This CDR3 has 15 amino acids. Trimming cost V 2 bases and J 7 bases, with 19 bases left between them. CDR3 protein: CASSFVGTGNREQYF. CDR3 coding DNA: TGTGCCAGCAGCTTTGTTGGGACGGGAAATCGGGAGCAGTACTTC. The full variable domain, its missing parts supplied by reference TRBV5-4 and TRBJ2-7, is ETGVTQSPTHLIKTRGQQVTLRCSSQSGHNTVSWYQQALGQGPQFIFQYYREEENGRGNFPPRFSGLQFPNYSSELNVNALELDDSALYLCASSFVGTGNREQYFGPGTRLTVT.